Sequencing of this T cell receptor (beta chain) was carried out in a study of T cell changes during pregnancy in multiple sclerosis. Assay: immunoSEQ multiplex PCR; the TCRdb copy retains only in-frame clones and omits some. The sample lists roughly 45,000 clones; 75% to 90% were seen once. Sequenced material: peripheral blood, taken in the second trimester of pregnancy. The clonotype comes from a female donor in good health, enrolled as a control in a pregnancy study.

In DNA form, the CDR3 reads TGTGCCAGCAGCCAAGTATCGACTGAAGCTTTCTTT. It is translated as CASSQVSTEAFF. The chain recombines TRBV4-2 with TRBJ1-1; no reliable D call. The germline CDR1 and CDR2 sequences are LGHNA and YNFKEQ. The V end was cut by 1 base, the J end by 5 bases, with 5 bases between. The CDR3 loop spans 12 amino acids.